Listed below are T cell receptor beta chains from one sample, sequenced in a study of T cells in Graves' hyperthyroidism and ophthalmopathy. TCRdb passed the multiplex PCR reads through MiXCR, listing each CDR3 protein once. Counted here are 350,000 to 400,000 distinct CDR3 sequences, about 20% occurring once; the ten biggest clones make up 3% to 4.5%. What was sequenced was blood. The receptor source for this set is a woman between 18 and 29 years old with Graves' hyperthyroidism. The CDR3 runs from the conserved cysteine through the conserved F or W. The D gene is left open where the match is weak. Clone size is stated in some rows and not others, as once, few, many or a class when expanded.

j_call cdr3_length v_call clone_size d_call cdr3_aa cdr3_nt
TRBJ2-7 13 TRBV20-1 many - CSARTGDSYEQYF TGCAGTGCTAGGACAGGCGACTCCTACGAGCAGTACTTC
TRBJ2-5 14 TRBV11-2 many - CASSFMGGQETQYF TGTGCCAGCAGCTTCATGGGGGGACAAGAGACCCAGTACTTC
TRBJ1-2 15 TRBV5-1 many - CASSLEGGSVNGYTF TGCGCCAGCAGCTTGGAAGGGGGATCCGTCAACGGCTACACCTTC
TRBJ2-5 14 TRBV5-1 many - CASSFFKGSETQYF TGCGCCAGCAGCTTCTTCAAGGGTTCGGAGACCCAGTACTTC
TRBJ1-2 13 TRBV6-1 once TRBD1 CASSKGQGTGYTF TGTGCCAGCAGTAAAGGACAGGGGACCGGCTACACCTTC
TRBJ2-5 14 TRBV20-1 many - CSAETPTYQETQYF TGCAGTGCTGAAACCCCAACGTACCAAGAGACCCAGTACTTC
TRBJ1-1 15 TRBV5-1 many TRBD1 CASSSRGQENTEAFF TGCGCCAGCAGCTCGCGGGGACAGGAGAACACTGAAGCTTTCTTT
TRBJ1-2 13 TRBV6-5 many - CASSPNGRSGYTF TGTGCCAGCAGCCCTAACGGGCGCTCTGGCTACACCTTC
TRBJ1-2 10 TRBV16 many - CASSQGGYTF TGTGCCAGCAGCCAGGGGGGCTACACCTTC
TRBJ1-1 14 TRBV6-2/TRBV6-3 - - CASSGGTKNTEAFF TGTGCCAGTTCGGGGGGGACAAAGAACACTGAAGCTTTCTTT
TRBJ2-7 14 TRBV4-2 many TRBD2 CASSQVSGGYEQYF TGTGCCAGCAGCCAAGTTAGCGGGGGCTACGAGCAGTACTTC
TRBJ2-5 14 TRBV19 - - CASSIRRTEETQYF TGTGCCAGTAGTATCAGACGGACAGAAGAGACCCAGTACTTC
TRBJ1-2 14 TRBV28 many - CASITPGGHYGYTF TGTGCCAGCATTACCCCGGGGGGCCACTATGGCTACACCTTC
TRBJ1-5 13 TRBV6-5 many - CASSYGGGQPQHF TGTGCCAGCAGTTATGGGGGCGGTCAGCCCCAGCATTTT
TRBJ2-5 11 TRBV10-2 many TRBD2 CASSEGGAQYF TGCGCCAGCAGTGAGGGGGGGGCCCAGTACTTC
TRBJ1-1 14 TRBV11-2 many - CASSLARTYTEAFF TGTGCCAGCAGCTTAGCCCGGACTTACACTGAAGCTTTCTTT
TRBJ2-4 14 TRBV7-9 many - CASSLALAKNIQYF TGTGCCAGCAGCTTAGCCTTAGCCAAAAACATTCAGTACTTC
TRBJ2-5 16 TRBV9 few - CASSVAPTRYQETQYF TGTGCCAGCAGCGTAGCTCCCACCAGGTACCAAGAGACCCAGTACTTC
TRBJ2-3 16 TRBV6-5 - - CASSYSGWGGTDTQYF TGTGCCAGCAGTTACTCCGGGTGGGGGGGCACAGATACGCAGTATTTT
TRBJ1-5 14 TRBV4-1 many - CASSLYGGEQPQHF TGCGCCAGCAGCCTATATGGGGGCGAGCAGCCCCAGCATTTT
TRBJ2-4 13 TRBV28 many - CASMEVGKNIQYF TGTGCCAGCATGGAGGTTGGCAAAAACATTCAGTACTTC
TRBJ1-3 17 TRBV4-2 few - CASSQFRTATSGNTIYF TGTGCCAGCAGCCAATTCAGGACGGCGACCTCTGGAAACACCATATATTTT
TRBJ2-5 14 TRBV5-6 many TRBD2 CASVATSGGKTQYF TGTGCCAGCGTCGCGACTAGCGGAGGGAAGACCCAGTACTTC
TRBJ2-2 15 TRBV5-4 - - CASRKPSPRPGELFF TGTGCCAGCAGGAAACCTAGCCCTCGCCCCGGGGAGCTGTTTTTT
TRBJ2-5 15 TRBV6-1 many - CASSQAGIRQETQYF TGTGCCAGCAGCCAGGCAGGGATCCGGCAAGAGACCCAGTACTTC
TRBJ1-5 14 TRBV19 many - CASSIFEGGQPQHF TGTGCCAGTAGTATATTCGAAGGGGGACAGCCCCAGCATTTT